This entry lists 11 T cell receptor beta chains sequenced from one sample in a study of cytomegalovirus exposure and HLA in healthy donors. The PCR used 60 Vbeta and 13 Jbeta primers. The protocol was immunoSEQ multiplex PCR, while the TCRdb copy is restricted to in-frame clones and leaves out a portion. The table lists around 120,000 clones, roughly 80% of them singletons. The sample taken for sequencing was PBMCs. The receptors here all came from a man aged 25 to 40 in good health and CMV-seronegative.

This rearrangement joins TRBV10-1 to TRBJ2-3; D is unresolved. CDR1 and CDR2 (germline): WNHNN, SYGVQD (reference sequence). The CDR3 extends over 15 amino acids. V dropped 0 bases and J dropped 2 bases, with 9 bases sitting between them. CDR3 DNA: TGCGCCAGCAGTGAGTCTTGGAGCATCACAGATACGCAGTATTTT. Translation gives CASSESWSITDTQYF.

The table lists this clone with a few counts. The chain has TRBV7-9 and TRBJ1-5, with D perhaps matching TRBD1 (5 bases). V lost 1 base and J 10 bases, leaving 17 bases between the germline ends. CDR1 and CDR2 (germline): SEHNR, FQNEAQ (reference sequence). This CDR3 contains 15 residues. This CDR3 reads CASSLGSGRGGPQHF. DNA for the CDR3: TGTGCCAGCAGCTTAGGGTCCGGGAGGGGTGGTCCCCAGCATTTT.

The chain is built from TRBV28 and TRBJ2-2; D may be TRBD1 (5 bases). This CDR3 comprises 14 residues. The V end lost 6 bases, the J end lost 6 bases, and 14 bases lay between the germline ends. Per germline, CDR1 MDHEN and CDR2 SYDVKM. The CDR3 sequence: CASSSQWGAGELFF. Written as DNA, the CDR3 is TGTGCCAGCAGCTCGCAGTGGGGCGCCGGGGAGCTGTTTTTT.

The chain recombines TRBV4-1 with TRBJ1-1; 7 bases align to TRBD1. The germline gives CDR1 MGHRA, CDR2 YSYEKL. Trimming took 4 bases from V and 5 from J; bases not matched to a gene: 7. The CDR3 extends over 14 amino acids. The CDR3 DNA reads as TGCGCCAGCAGCCCAAGCTTCAGGGGGACTGAAGCTTTCTTT. Translating gives CASSPSFRGTEAFF.

The V and J genes are TRBV29-1 and TRBJ1-5; D remains ambiguous. The CDR3 runs to 10 residues. Per the germline V gene, CDR1 is SQVTM and CDR2 is ANQGSEA. V was pared by 7 bases and J by 7 bases, with 8 bases between. CDR3 sequence reads: CSAGEQPQHF. DNA for the CDR3: TGCAGCGCTGGGGAGCAGCCCCAGCATTTT. Variable domain in full (rest from reference TRBV29-1 and TRBJ1-5): SAVISQKPSRDICQRGTSLTIQCQVDSQVTMMFWYRQQPGQSLTLIATANQGSEATYESGFVIDKFPISRPNLTFSTLTVSNMSPEDSSIYLCSAGEQPQHFGDGTRLSIL.

The chain recombines TRBV6-6 with TRBJ2-2; D unclear. V lost 1 base and J lost 0, with 9 bases in between. The CDR3 runs to 16 residues. Looked up from germline, CDR1 is MNHNY and CDR2 is SVGAGI (reference sequence). CDR3 protein: CASSYLAGTNTGELFF. DNA of the CDR3: TGTGCCAGCAGTTACTTGGCAGGAACGAACACCGGGGAGCTGTTTTTT.

The CDR3 region has the DNA TGTGCCTGGGATGTCGGGACAGGGTTTCGCGGCTACACCTTC. Protein product: CAWDVGTGFRGYTF. This chain links TRBV30 with TRBJ1-2; 9 nucleotides align to TRBD1. CDR3 length: 14 amino acids. CDR1 and CDR2 from the germline V gene are GTSNPN and SVGIG (reference sequence). V gave up 5 bases and J gave up 8 bases; unmatched junction bases: 12.

The rearrangement joins TRBV28 to TRBJ1-5, with D maybe TRBD1 (5 bases). CDR1 is MDHEN, CDR2 SYDVKM, per germline. This CDR3 spans 11 amino acids. V lost 5 bases and J lost 7, with 6 bases in between. CDR3 DNA sequence: TGTGCCAGCAGTCGGGGGCAGCCCCAGCATTTT. Its translation: CASSRGQPQHF.

The V call is TRBV29-1, the J call TRBJ1-2; D not certain. Germline V gene sequence: CDR1 SQVTM, CDR2 ANQGSEA. V was pared by 7 bases and J by 8 bases, with 14 bases between. This CDR3 region has 11 residues. The CDR3 spells CSAKLPWGYTF. CDR3 nucleotides: TGCAGCGCAAAACTACCCTGGGGCTACACCTTC.

The gene calls are TRBV5-3 and TRBJ2-2; maybe TRBD1 (6 bases). TRBV5-3 is an open reading frame whose function is uncertain. Trimming took 4 bases from V and 6 from J, leaving 19 bases between them. The CDR3 is 16 amino acids. The CDR3 protein is CARSPQARGVAGELFF. CDR3 in DNA: TGTGCCAGAAGCCCGCAGGCCAGGGGTGTGGCCGGGGAGCTGTTTTTT.

The chain links TRBV27 to TRBJ2-5, with a weak D call TRBD1 (5 bases). Germline V lookup: CDR1 MNHEY, CDR2 SMNVEV (reference sequence). The CDR3 covers 15 residues. With 8 bases removed from V and 5 bases from J, the gap between germline ends came to 21 bases. This CDR3 reads CASGSPVGRVETQYF. In nucleotides, the CDR3 is TGTGCCAGCGGTTCGCCCGTGGGGCGCGTGGAGACCCAGTACTTC.